This is a list of T cell receptor beta chains from one sample in a study of shared clonotypes between healthy human individuals. Assay: immunoSEQ multiplex PCR; the TCRdb copy retains only in-frame clones and omits some. The repertoire includes hundreds of thousands of clones, around 96% of them detected once, and approximately 0.1% sits in the top ten. The sequencing input was naive CD8+ T cells sorted from blood. These receptors were obtained from a woman aged 25 to 39 in good health. CDR3s leave out the opening cysteine and the closing phenylalanine or tryptophan.

v_call	cdr3_aa
TRBV29-1	SVEGASSVYEQY
TRBV7-2	ASSFYSGETFLIEQY
TRBV9	ASSVSGRGVYNEQF
TRBV2	ASSVGGLGKNIQY
TRBV5-4	ASSLEVEQF
TRBV28	ASRPLESADTQY
TRBV7-9	ASSLRREAGNTIY
TRBV6-1	ASSELASGETQY
TRBV27	ASSLTLNNEQF
TRBV4-1	ASSQADSYNEQF
TRBV10-2	ASSDLWTSSYEQY
TRBV4-1	ASSHRALETQY